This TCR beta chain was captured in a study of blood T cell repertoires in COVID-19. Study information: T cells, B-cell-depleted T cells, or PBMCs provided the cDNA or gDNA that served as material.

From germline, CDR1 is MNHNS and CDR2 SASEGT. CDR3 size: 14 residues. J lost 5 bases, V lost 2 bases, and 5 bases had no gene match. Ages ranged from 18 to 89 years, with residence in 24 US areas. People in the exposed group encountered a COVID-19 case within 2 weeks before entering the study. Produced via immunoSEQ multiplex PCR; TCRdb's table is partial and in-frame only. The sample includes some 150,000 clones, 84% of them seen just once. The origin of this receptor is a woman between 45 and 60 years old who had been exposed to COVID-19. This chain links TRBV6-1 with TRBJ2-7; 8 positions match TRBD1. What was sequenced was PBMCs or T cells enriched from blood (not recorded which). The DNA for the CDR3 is TGTGCCAGCAGTGAAACAGGGGGATGGGACGAGCAGTACTTC. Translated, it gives CASSETGGWDEQYF.